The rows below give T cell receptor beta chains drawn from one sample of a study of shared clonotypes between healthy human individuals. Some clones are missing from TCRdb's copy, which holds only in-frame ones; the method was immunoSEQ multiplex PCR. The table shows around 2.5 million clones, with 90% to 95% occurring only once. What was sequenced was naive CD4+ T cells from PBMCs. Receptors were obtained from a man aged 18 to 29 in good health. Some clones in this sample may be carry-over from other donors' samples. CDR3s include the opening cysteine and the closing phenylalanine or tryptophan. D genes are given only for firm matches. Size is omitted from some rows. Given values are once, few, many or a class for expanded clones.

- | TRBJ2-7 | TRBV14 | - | TGTGCCAGCAGCCAAGTAGCTGGGTACGAGCAGTACTTC | CASSQVAGYEQYF
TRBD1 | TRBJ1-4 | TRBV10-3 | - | TGTGCCATCAGTTTCGACAGGGCGGCTAATGAAAAACTGTTTTTT | CAISFDRAANEKLFF
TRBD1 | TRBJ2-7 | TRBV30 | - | TGTGCCTGGAGCCTAAAGGGGGCAGGGGAGTACGAGCAGTACTTC | CAWSLKGAGEYEQYF
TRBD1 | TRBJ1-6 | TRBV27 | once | TGTGCCAGCAGTCGGGACAGGGGGCTCAACGCTTCACCCCTCCACTTT | CASSRDRGLNASPLHF
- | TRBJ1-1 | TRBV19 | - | TGTGCCAGTATTGGGGACTGGAACACTGAAGCTTTCTTT | CASIGDWNTEAFF
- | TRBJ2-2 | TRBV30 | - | TGTGCCTGGAGTGGAGCGCCGAACACCGGGGAGCTGTTTTTT | CAWSGAPNTGELFF
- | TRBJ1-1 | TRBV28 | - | TGTGCCAGCAGTTTGCAGGCCAGCTCTATTACTGAAGCTTTCTTT | CASSLQASSITEAFF
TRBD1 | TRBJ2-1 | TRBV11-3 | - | TGTGCCAGCAGCAAGGGGACAGATAATGAGCAGTTCTTC | CASSKGTDNEQFF
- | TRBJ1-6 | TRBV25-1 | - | TGTGCCAGCTCCCTTGGGGGCTTGGGGAATTCACCCCTCCACTTT | CASSLGGLGNSPLHF
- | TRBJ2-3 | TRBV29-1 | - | TGCAGCGCTGTTGGGACAGATACGCAGTATTTT | CSAVGTDTQYF
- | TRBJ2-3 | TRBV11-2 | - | TGTGCCAGCAGCCGGGGGGACACCTTCACAGATACGCAGTATTTT | CASSRGDTFTDTQYF
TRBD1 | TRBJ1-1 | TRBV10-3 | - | TGTGCCATCAGTGCGGACAGGGGCGACACTGAAGCTTTCTTT | CAISADRGDTEAFF
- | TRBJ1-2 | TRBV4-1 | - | TGCGCCAGCAGCCAGCCCGGAACAGGGAGGCCGACAGATGGCTACACCTTC | CASSQPGTGRPTDGYTF
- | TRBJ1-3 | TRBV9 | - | TGTGCCAGCAGCGCCTTTAGCACCTCTGGAAACACCATATATTTT | CASSAFSTSGNTIYF
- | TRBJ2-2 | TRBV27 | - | TGTGCCAGCAGTTCTATTGGACAGTCCGGGGAGCTGTTTTTT | CASSSIGQSGELFF
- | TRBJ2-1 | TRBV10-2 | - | TGCGCCAGCAGTGAAAGTCGACTTCTTCTTGAGCAGTTCTTC | CASSESRLLLEQFF
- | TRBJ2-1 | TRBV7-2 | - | TGTGCCAGCAGCCATGGCCCATACAATGAGCAGTTCTTC | CASSHGPYNEQFF
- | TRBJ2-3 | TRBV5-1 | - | TGCGCCAGCAGCTTAAGGCAGGTCGGGACAGATACGCAGTATTTT | CASSLRQVGTDTQYF
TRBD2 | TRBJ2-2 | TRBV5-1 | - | TGCGCCAGCAGCTTGGCGCTAGCGGGAGGCGTAGCGTCGGGGGAGCTGTTTTTT | CASSLALAGGVASGELFF
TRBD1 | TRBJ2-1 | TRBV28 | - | TGTGCCAGCAGTTTGCGACGACAGGGACGGGCGGGTGGTGAGCAGTTCTTC | CASSLRRQGRAGGEQFF